The source of this T cell receptor (beta chain) is a study of vaccination effects on CD4 cells after COVID-19. Using immunoSEQ multiplex PCR, the repertoire was profiled, and TCRdb retains in-frame clones only, with some absent. The profile shows almost 40,000 clones, roughly 87% of them singletons. Details on this clone: The antigen is unknown.

The CDR3 consists of 14 residues. The V end lost 5 bases, the J end lost 0 bases, and 10 bases lay between the germline ends. Germline loops: CDR1 SGHRS, CDR2 YFSETQ. Between days 10 and 11 of culture, CD4+ T cells were separated out. The sample in question was CD4+ T cells from PBMCs cultured without peptide, obtained before COVID-19 vaccination. This TCR was sampled from a human donor who received a COVID-19 vaccine. The chain carries TRBV5-1 and TRBJ2-3; D possibly uses TRBD1 or TRBD2 (5 bases each). Written as DNA, the CDR3 is TGCGCCAGCAGGGGGACCGACAGCACAGATACGCAGTATTTT. Translation: CASRGTDSTDTQYF.